These 22 T cell receptor beta chains were sequenced from one sample in a study of radiotherapy plus CTLA-4 blockade in lung cancer. The protocol was immunoSEQ multiplex PCR, while the TCRdb copy is restricted to in-frame clones and leaves out a portion. Of under 95,000 clones listed, 78% are singletons. The specimen was peripheral blood, collected from a patient treated with radiotherapy plus ipilimumab. The receptors originated from a human donor with non-small cell lung cancer whose response to radiotherapy plus ipilimumab could not be evaluated. Some clones in this sample may be carry-over from other donors' samples.

The chain is built from TRBV6-4 and TRBJ2-5; weak D call: TRBD2 (5 bases). Germline V gene sequence: CDR1 MRHNA, CDR2 SNTAGT. The CDR3 loop spans 13 amino acids. V shed 5 bases and J shed 5 bases, with 12 bases lying between them. CDR3 coding DNA: TGTGCCAGCAGTCCCGACTCGGGGGAGACCCAGTACTTC. This translates into CASSPDSGETQYF.

This clone was detected once. The rearrangement joins TRBV15 to TRBJ1-4; 7 nucleotides line up with TRBD1. Germline assignment: CDR1 LNHNV and CDR2 YYDKDF (reference sequence). Losses at the gene ends were 3 bases for V and 8 bases for J; bases not matched to a gene: 3. This CDR3 comprises 13 residues. Written as DNA, the CDR3 is TGTGCCACCAGCAGCGACAGGGACGAAAAACTGTTTTTT. It translates to CATSSDRDEKLFF.

This clone was seen only a few times. The chain employs TRBV4-3 and TRBJ1-2; no reliable D call. V was trimmed by 0 bases and J by 4 bases, leaving 9 bases between them. Germline lookup yields CDR1 LGHNA and CDR2 YSLEER. CDR3 length: 14 amino acids. The CDR3 DNA reads TGCGCCAGCAGCCAAGATCAGAACAGCTATGGCTACACCTTC. Protein: CASSQDQNSYGYTF.

As concerns this clone: A read error may produce the germline difference seen at one junction end. The chain is built from TRBV7-7 and TRBJ1-4; D ambiguous. The CDR3 contains 15 residues. Germline CDR1 is SSHAT and CDR2 is FNYEAQ (reference sequence). The CDR3, as DNA: TGTGCTAGCAGCTTAAGCCTGTCTGGTAATGAAAAACTGTTTTTT. Translated, it gives CASSLSLSGNEKLFF.

This chain joins TRBV6-1 and TRBJ1-1; no firm D call. Germline V lookup: CDR1 MNHNS, CDR2 SASEGT. Trimming pared 5 bases from V and 10 bases from J, leaving 17 bases between. CDR3 length equals 13 residues. The CDR3 coding sequence is TGTGCCAGCAGTTTGGACTCTCTAATAGGAGCTTTCTTT. It codes for CASSLDSLIGAFF.

The J gene is TRBJ2-1, the V gene TRBV7-8; tentatively, D is TRBD2 (7 bases). Trimming removed 5 bases at V and 4 bases at J, with 9 bases between. The length of the CDR3 is 13 residues. Looked up from germline, CDR1 is SGHVS and CDR2 is FQNEAQ. The CDR3 reads CASSRGAYNEQFF. Written as DNA, the CDR3 is TGTGCCAGCAGCCGGGGGGCATACAATGAGCAGTTCTTC. The full variable domain, rest sourced from reference TRBV7-8 and TRBJ2-1, is GAGVSQSPRYKVAKRGQDVALRCDPISGHVSLFWYQQALGQGPEFLTYFQNEAQLDKSGLPSDRFFAERPEGSVSTLKIQRTQQEDSAVYLCASSRGAYNEQFFGPGTRLTVL.

V is TRBV2 and J is TRBJ2-2; 8 nucleotides match TRBD2. The CDR3 consists of 16 residues. Trimming at V came to 4 bases and at J to 1 base, leaving 5 bases not matched to a gene. CDR1 is SNHLY, CDR2 FYNNEI, per germline. The CDR3 sequence: CASSVRGGWNTGELFF. Written as DNA, the CDR3 is TGTGCCAGCAGTGTACGGGGGGGCTGGAACACCGGGGAGCTGTTTTTT.

The chain uses TRBV4-2 and TRBJ2-7; 10 bases fit TRBD2. The V segment lost 0 bases and the J segment 5 bases; nucleotides outside the gene matches: 7. In germline, CDR1 is LGHNA, CDR2 YNFKEQ. There are 16 residues in the CDR3. The CDR3 DNA reads as TGTGCCAGCAGCCAAGATTGGCGAGCGGGGGGGGACGAGCAGTACTTC. The encoded protein is CASSQDWRAGGDEQYF.

V gene TRBV29-1 combines with J gene TRBJ2-7, with 12 bases identical to TRBD2. CDR1 is SQVTM, CDR2 ANQGSEA, per germline. V gave up 7 bases and J gave up 11 bases; unmatched junction bases: 9. The CDR3 sequence is 12 residues long. CDR3 DNA sequence: TGCAGCGCCCGGACTAGCGGGGAAACGGAGTACTTC. As protein: CSARTSGETEYF.

This sequence joins TRBV28 and TRBJ1-2; 9 bases agree with TRBD1. Germline V lookup: CDR1 MDHEN, CDR2 SYDVKM. The CDR3 has 14 amino acids. V was clipped by 5 bases and J by 8 bases; unmatched bases: 9. The CDR3 bases are TGTGCCAGCAGTCTAGGTGACAGGGGGGACGGCTACACCTTC. As protein: CASSLGDRGDGYTF.

The chain links TRBV21-1 to TRBJ1-2; the table's D call, TRBD1, has no DNA check behind it. TRBV21-1 is a recognized pseudogene. CDR3 length: 16 amino acids. This CDR3 reads CASSKMGDREIYGYTF. Here the CDR3 DNA reads TGTGCCAGCAGCAAAATGGGGGACAGGGAAATATATGGCTACACCTTC.

The chain uses TRBV6-6 and TRBJ2-6; D is perhaps TRBD1 (6 bases). The CDR3 runs to 16 residues. The V gene's germline CDR1 is MNHNY and CDR2 SVGAGI (reference sequence). Trimming removed 1 base from V and 2 bases from J, with 9 bases in between. CDR3 nucleotide sequence: TGTGCCAGCAGTTACTGGAAGGGGGCTGGGGCCAACGTCCTGACTTTC. Translated: CASSYWKGAGANVLTF.

The V gene is TRBV28, the J gene TRBJ2-2; 11 nucleotides agree with TRBD1. With V trimmed by 8 bases and J by 5 bases, 1 base remained unmatched. Germline V lookup: CDR1 MDHEN, CDR2 SYDVKM. This CDR3 has 13 amino acids. The CDR3 protein is CASGTGGTGELFF. The CDR3 DNA is TGTGCCAGCGGGACAGGGGGAACCGGGGAGCTGTTTTTT.

J is TRBJ1-1 and V is TRBV6-1; 7 bases fit TRBD1. CDR1 is MNHNS, CDR2 SASEGT, per germline. Losses at the gene ends were 5 bases for V and 4 bases for J; bases not matched to a gene: 4. The CDR3 covers 13 residues. The CDR3 region has the DNA TGTGCCAGCAGTCTCGGGACAGCCACTGAAGCTTTCTTT. Amino acids: CASSLGTATEAFF.

This chain connects TRBV28 to TRBJ2-5, with D maybe TRBD1 (6 bases). CDR3 size: 16 residues. Germline loops: CDR1 MDHEN, CDR2 SYDVKM. V was pared by 5 bases and J by 2 bases, with 18 bases between. DNA of the CDR3: TGTGCCAGCAGTCCTCCGCTAGTAACAGGGCAAGAGACCCAGTACTTC. This codes for CASSPPLVTGQETQYF. Full variable domain (remainder filled in from reference TRBV28 and TRBJ2-5): DVKVTQSSRYLVKRTGEKVFLECVQDMDHENMFWYRQDPGLGLRLIYFSYDVKMKEKGDIPEGYSVSREKKERFSLILESASTNQTSMYLCASSPPLVTGQETQYFGPGTRLLVL.

This clone was seen only once. The V and J genes are TRBV2 and TRBJ2-7, with 7 bases identical to TRBD1. The CDR3 has 14 amino acids. Germline loops: CDR1 SNHLY, CDR2 FYNNEI. The V gene end was trimmed by 3 bases and the J gene end by 1 base; junction bases not matched to a gene: 3. The DNA of the CDR3 is TGTGCCAGCAGTGAGCAGGGGGTTTCCTACGAGCAGTACTTC. It codes for CASSEQGVSYEQYF.

The chain carries TRBV6-4 and TRBJ1-6; tentative D call: TRBD1 (6 bases). Deletions cut 6 bases from V and 7 bases from J, with 19 bases between. CDR1 MRHNA and CDR2 SNTAGT come from the germline V gene. The CDR3 is 16 residues long. CDR3 sequence reads: CASSPSGGHENSPLHF. The CDR3 bases are TGTGCCAGCAGCCCGAGTGGGGGACATGAAAATTCACCCCTCCACTTT.

Concerning this clone itself: The junction departs from germline at one end; a sequencing error may be responsible. The chain employs TRBV5-8 and TRBJ2-1; unclear D gene. This CDR3 has 11 residues. The germline CDR1 and CDR2 sequences are SGHTS and YDEGEE. The CDR3 DNA reads as TGTGCCAGCAGCCCCTACGATGAGCAGTTCTTC. Encoded protein: CASSPYDEQFF.

The chain employs TRBV7-9 and TRBJ2-5, with 7 nucleotides matching TRBD2. This CDR3 contains 15 residues. The ends lost 5 bases at V and 5 bases at J; junction bases unmatched: 11. Germline V gene lookup returns CDR1 SEHNR and CDR2 FQNEAQ (reference sequence). As DNA, the CDR3 is TGTGCCAGCAGCCTAAGGGCGGGAGCATTGGAGACCCAGTACTTC. Translation: CASSLRAGALETQYF.

This chain connects TRBV4-3 to TRBJ2-5, with TRBD2 matching over 7 bases. The germline V gene encodes CDR1 LGHNA and CDR2 YSLEER. With 1 base clipped from V and 5 bases from J, the junction kept 10 bases outside the gene matches. The CDR3 extends over 16 amino acids. The CDR3 nucleotides are TGCGCCAGCAGCCAAGCGGCGGCGGGGGTTCGGGAGACCCAGTACTTC. This translates into CASSQAAAGVRETQYF.

This clone was counted only a few times. The V and J genes are TRBV18 and TRBJ1-4; D is uncertain. The CDR3 is made up of 12 amino acids. V was trimmed by 6 bases and J by 7 bases, leaving 9 bases between them. Germline V gene data show CDR1 as KGHSH and CDR2 as LQKENI. The CDR3 here is CASSRGSEKLFF. The CDR3 DNA follows: TGTGCCAGCTCGCGTGGGAGTGAAAAACTGTTTTTT.

The chain uses TRBV13 and TRBJ2-5, with TRBD2 identical over 12 bases. The germline V gene has CDR1 PRHDT and CDR2 FYEKMQ (reference sequence). This CDR3 region has 15 residues. The junction had 7 bases not matched to a gene; V was cut back by 6 bases and J by 5 bases. CDR3 loop: CASRASGGADETQYF. CDR3 nucleotide sequence: TGTGCCAGCAGAGCTAGCGGGGGGGCCGATGAGACCCAGTACTTC.